Below are 28 T cell receptor beta chains sequenced from a single sample in a study of cytomegalovirus exposure and HLA in healthy donors. A multiplex PCR was run with 60 Vbeta primers and 13 Jbeta primers. Clones were sequenced by immunoSEQ multiplex PCR, and TCRdb holds only the in-frame ones, with some missing. Here the sample spans around 220,000 clones, around 83% being singletons. Sequenced input: PBMCs. The receptors were sampled from a girl aged 5-17 years in good health and CMV-seronegative.

This clone was picked up a small number of times. This sequence joins TRBV5-4 and TRBJ2-1, with 8 bases matching TRBD2. In germline, CDR1 is SGHNT, CDR2 YYREEE (reference sequence). The CDR3 extends over 17 amino acids. Losses at the gene ends were 3 bases for V and 3 bases for J; bases not matched to a gene: 11. This CDR3 is CASSSAAGAGGYNEQFF. The CDR3 bases are TGTGCCAGCAGCTCCGCCGCCGGGGCGGGGGGCTACAATGAGCAGTTCTTC.

V is TRBV28 and J is TRBJ2-5, with a tentative D call TRBD2 (5 bases). V dropped 1 base and J dropped 5 bases, with 32 bases sitting between them. Germline V gene lookup returns CDR1 MDHEN and CDR2 SYDVKM. The CDR3 sequence is 21 residues long. The CDR3 loop is CASSLFFSIGGGRENRETQYF. In DNA form, the CDR3 reads TGTGCCAGCAGTTTATTTTTCAGTATTGGAGGCGGGCGCGAAAACCGGGAGACCCAGTACTTC.

The chain carries TRBV7-8 and TRBJ2-1, with 8 bases fitting TRBD2. Germline values: CDR1 SGHVS, CDR2 FQNEAQ. The CDR3 consists of 18 residues. J was trimmed by 8 bases and V by 1 base; bases with no gene match: 16. This chain's CDR3 is CASSLGAYSGAMKDEQFF. CDR3 coding DNA: TGTGCCAGCAGCTTAGGGGCCTATAGCGGGGCCATGAAGGATGAGCAGTTCTTC. Full variable domain (outside the CDR3, taken from reference TRBV7-8 and TRBJ2-1): GAGVSQSPRYKVAKRGQDVALRCDPISGHVSLFWYQQALGQGPEFLTYFQNEAQLDKSGLPSDRFFAERPEGSVSTLKIQRTQQEDSAVYLCASSLGAYSGAMKDEQFFGPGTRLTVL.

The table lists this clone with many counts. The chain combines TRBV6-1 with TRBJ1-1; maybe TRBD1 (6 bases). CDR3 length equals 15 residues. Germline lookup yields CDR1 MNHNS and CDR2 SASEGT. Trimming cost V 2 bases and J 4 bases, with 14 bases left between them. As DNA, the CDR3 is TGTGCCAGCAGTGAACGGGGGGCGGGGGGCACTGAAGCTTTCTTT. This translates into CASSERGAGGTEAFF.

V usage is TRBV28 and J usage is TRBJ2-1, with D possibly being TRBD1 (5 bases). There are 13 residues in the CDR3. V was trimmed by 2 bases and J by 9 bases, leaving 11 bases between them. CDR1 and CDR2 from the germline V gene are MDHEN and SYDVKM. The chain's CDR3 is CASSLPVQAEQFF. The DNA of the CDR3 is TGTGCCAGCAGTTTACCAGTACAGGCTGAGCAGTTCTTC.

On this clone itself: A read error may produce the germline difference seen at one junction end. The chain is built from TRBV7-9 and TRBJ2-1; 11 bases align to TRBD2. This CDR3 has 15 residues. The germline gives CDR1 SEHNR, CDR2 FQNEAQ (reference sequence). This CDR3 reads CASSLAGGLRGGQFF. For the CDR3, the DNA is TGTGCCAGCAGTTTAGCGGGAGGGCTCCGGGGAGGGCAGTTCTTC.

This chain connects TRBV29-1 to TRBJ1-3; 11 bases align to TRBD1. The CDR3 length is 16 residues. CDR1 SQVTM and CDR2 ANQGSEA come from the germline V gene. Trimming cost V 3 bases and J 1 base; bases outside gene matches: 5. The CDR3: CSVEGQGENSGNTIYF. The DNA of the CDR3 is TGCAGCGTTGAGGGACAGGGGGAGAATTCTGGAAACACCATATATTTT.

CDR3 amino acids: CASSLSGTGKETQYF. As DNA, the CDR3 is TGTGCCAGCAGTTTGAGCGGGACAGGGAAAGAGACCCAGTACTTC. The chain carries TRBV27 and TRBJ2-5, with TRBD1 matching over 9 bases. After removal of 3 bases from V and 3 bases from J, the junction contained 5 bases not matched to a gene. The CDR3 has 15 amino acids. Germline V gene data show CDR1 as MNHEY and CDR2 as SMNVEV (reference sequence).

This rearrangement joins TRBV5-1 to TRBJ2-7; TRBD2 is a possible D gene (7 bases). The CDR3 contains 15 residues. With 4 bases removed from V and 3 bases from J, the gap between germline ends came to 17 bases. Per germline, CDR1 SGHRS and CDR2 YFSETQ. The CDR3 is CASSHKRDTYYEQYF. CDR3 nucleotides: TGCGCCAGCAGCCACAAGCGGGACACCTACTACGAGCAGTACTTC. Variable domain in full (rest from reference TRBV5-1 and TRBJ2-7): KAGVTQTPRYLIKTRGQQVTLSCSPISGHRSVSWYQQTPGQGLQFLFEYFSETQRNKGNFPGRFSGRQFSNSRSEMNVSTLELGDSALYLCASSHKRDTYYEQYFGPGTRLTVT.

The rearrangement uses TRBV5-1 and TRBJ2-6; no definite D call. Deletions cut 1 base from V and 0 bases from J, with 8 bases between. Germline V gene sequence: CDR1 SGHRS, CDR2 YFSETQ. The CDR3 spans 16 residues. CDR3 sequence reads: CASSLNGLSGANVLTF. CDR3 nucleotide sequence: TGCGCCAGCAGCTTGAATGGCCTCTCTGGGGCCAACGTCCTGACTTTC. Using reference TRBV5-1 and TRBJ2-6 for the parts outside the CDR3, the full variable domain is KAGVTQTPRYLIKTRGQQVTLSCSPISGHRSVSWYQQTPGQGLQFLFEYFSETQRNKGNFPGRFSGRQFSNSRSEMNVSTLELGDSALYLCASSLNGLSGANVLTFGAGSRLTVL.

The CDR3 DNA reads as TGCGCCAGCAGCTTTACTAGCGGGGGGGCCACAGTAACAGATACGCAGTATTTT. This gives the protein CASSFTSGGATVTDTQYF. The chain combines TRBV5-1 with TRBJ2-3; 13 bases map to TRBD2. CDR1 SGHRS and CDR2 YFSETQ come from the germline V gene. The V gene end was trimmed by 2 bases and the J gene end by 3 bases; junction bases not matched to a gene: 9. This CDR3 is 18 amino acids long.

This clone came up a few times. The gene calls are TRBV7-9 and TRBJ1-1, with unresolved D. With 3 bases removed from V and 4 bases from J, the gap between germline ends came to 15 bases. CDR3 length: 15 amino acids. From germline, CDR1 is SEHNR and CDR2 FQNEAQ (reference sequence). As DNA, the CDR3 is TGTGCCAGCAGCTTCTATGAGCCCCGTCCCACTGAAGCTTTCTTT. Residues: CASSFYEPRPTEAFF. The entire variable domain, with the rest obtained from reference TRBV7-9 and TRBJ1-1, is as follows: DTGVSQNPRHKITKRGQNVTFRCDPISEHNRLYWYRQTLGQGPEFLTYFQNEAQLEKSRLLSDRFSAERPKGSFSTLEIQRTEQGDSAMYLCASSFYEPRPTEAFFGQGTRLTVV.

This chain uses TRBV5-4 with TRBJ1-3, with D hard to call. Germline V gene sequence: CDR1 SGHNT, CDR2 YYREEE (reference sequence). V shed 0 bases and J shed 0 bases, with 10 bases lying between them. This CDR3 spans 16 amino acids. CDR3: CASSLAHDISGNTIYF. The CDR3 coding sequence is TGTGCCAGCAGCTTGGCTCACGACATCTCTGGAAACACCATATATTTT.

V usage is TRBV19 and J usage is TRBJ1-1; the match to TRBD1 covers 8 bases. The CDR3 runs 13 residues. Trimming removed 3 bases from V and 9 bases from J; junction bases left unmatched: 6. Looked up from germline, CDR1 is LNHDA and CDR2 is SQIVND (reference sequence). CDR3 in amino acids: CASSMAGGLQAFF. CDR3 DNA sequence: TGTGCCAGTAGTATGGCAGGGGGCTTACAAGCTTTCTTT.

The table lists this clone with a few counts. The chain couples TRBV6-5 to TRBJ2-3, with D possibly being TRBD2 (5 bases). CDR1 is MNHEY and CDR2 is SVGAGI in the germline V gene. Trimming took 2 bases from V and 2 from J, leaving 11 bases between them. This CDR3 is built from 15 residues. CDR3 sequence (DNA): TGTGCCAGCAGTTACAGTGACTATTACACAGATACGCAGTATTTT. Translation: CASSYSDYYTDTQYF.

This sequence joins TRBV14 and TRBJ1-2; tentative D call: TRBD1 (6 bases). The germline V gene has CDR1 SGHDN and CDR2 FVKESK. The CDR3 is made up of 12 amino acids. V lost 4 bases and J lost 7, with 10 bases in between. The chain's CDR3 is CASSPGGGGYTF. CDR3 sequence (DNA): TGTGCCAGCAGCCCGGGAGGGGGTGGCTACACCTTC.

The chain couples TRBV18 to TRBJ2-7, with D perhaps matching TRBD1 (6 bases). V lost 3 bases and J lost 1, with 16 bases in between. Germline V lookup: CDR1 KGHSH, CDR2 LQKENI. CDR3 length: 16 residues. This CDR3 reads CASSPVGQLQSYEQYF. In DNA, the CDR3 is TGTGCCAGCTCACCGGTGGGACAACTCCAATCCTACGAGCAGTACTTC.

The chain combines TRBV19 with TRBJ1-5, with D possibly being TRBD1 (5 bases). The V gene lost 4 bases and the J gene lost 4 bases, with 14 bases spanning the gap. This CDR3 is built from 15 residues. Germline V lookup: CDR1 LNHDA, CDR2 SQIVND (reference sequence). DNA for the CDR3: TGTGCCAGTAGTAGAAGACAGACCGAAAATCAGCCCCAGCATTTT. Its protein product is CASSRRQTENQPQHF.

The chain carries TRBV9 and TRBJ2-1; weak D call: TRBD1 (6 bases). V gave up 4 bases and J gave up 6 bases, with 17 bases separating them. This CDR3 has 15 residues. Germline V CDR1 and CDR2: SGDLS, YYNGEE. CDR3 protein: CASSIQGEEGNEQFF. The CDR3 DNA sequence: TGTGCCAGCAGCATACAGGGTGAGGAAGGCAATGAGCAGTTCTTC.

This chain connects TRBV28 to TRBJ2-7, with D maybe TRBD1 (6 bases). Germline V gene data show CDR1 as MDHEN and CDR2 as SYDVKM. The V end was cut by 7 bases, the J end by 0 bases, with 16 bases between. The CDR3 is 15 residues long. The CDR3 loop reads CASKRGTASSYEQYF. Here the CDR3 DNA reads TGTGCCAGCAAAAGGGGGACGGCGAGCTCCTACGAGCAGTACTTC. Drawing the rest from reference TRBV28 and TRBJ2-7, the complete variable domain is DVKVTQSSRYLVKRTGEKVFLECVQDMDHENMFWYRQDPGLGLRLIYFSYDVKMKEKGDIPEGYSVSREKKERFSLILESASTNQTSMYLCASKRGTASSYEQYFGPGTRLTVT.

This clone has just a few counts. The CDR3 is CASSFGLNTEAFF. The CDR3 DNA reads TGCGCCAGCAGCTTTGGGCTGAACACTGAAGCTTTCTTT. The chain recombines TRBV5-1 with TRBJ1-1; D not resolved. Germline V gene sequence: CDR1 SGHRS, CDR2 YFSETQ. Trimming removed 2 bases at V and 0 bases at J, with 5 bases between. The CDR3 is made up of 13 amino acids.

For the CDR3, the DNA is TGTGCCAGCAGCGTAGACGTGAGGACAGGGGAGAACTATGGCTACACCTTC. It codes for CASSVDVRTGENYGYTF. V is TRBV9 and J is TRBJ1-2; 9 bases are shared with TRBD1. The CDR3 contains 17 residues. The germline V gene has CDR1 SGDLS and CDR2 YYNGEE. V was pared by 0 bases and J by 2 bases, with 8 bases of the junction left unmatched.

V usage is TRBV4-1 and J usage is TRBJ1-5; D might be TRBD1 (6 bases). The CDR3 is made up of 17 amino acids. The V and J ends lost 0 bases and 1 base respectively, with 13 bases between them. The germline CDR1 and CDR2 sequences are MGHRA and YSYEKL. This chain's CDR3 is CASSQDGSRGSNQPQHF. The CDR3 DNA is TGCGCCAGCAGCCAAGATGGTTCCAGGGGAAGCAATCAGCCCCAGCATTTT.

The gene calls are TRBV19 and TRBJ1-6; 7 nucleotides match TRBD1. V shed 5 bases and J 0 bases; nucleotides not matched to a gene: 16. Germline V gene sequence: CDR1 LNHDA, CDR2 SQIVND (reference sequence). CDR3 length: 20 amino acids. CDR3 loop: CASSSSWRQGSSSYNSPLHF. CDR3 nucleotides: TGTGCCAGTAGTTCTAGTTGGAGACAGGGATCGAGCTCCTATAATTCACCCCTCCACTTT.

The CDR3 nucleotides are TGTGCCAGCAGCCCGGCTAGGGCAGGGTTCAACGAGCAGTACTTC. The encoded protein is CASSPARAGFNEQYF. The chain employs TRBV6-6 and TRBJ2-7, with D maybe TRBD1 (5 bases). CDR1 and CDR2 from the germline V gene are MNHNY and SVGAGI (reference sequence). Deletions cut 6 bases from V and 5 bases from J, with 20 bases between. This CDR3 contains 15 residues.

This chain joins TRBV6-5 and TRBJ1-5; TRBD1 aligns across 11 bases. This CDR3 is 15 amino acids long. Germline V gene sequence: CDR1 MNHEY, CDR2 SVGAGI. Trimming at V came to 6 bases and at J to 6 bases, leaving 7 bases not matched to a gene. The CDR3 coding sequence is TGTGCCAGCAGCCTTGGACAGGGGGCTGGTCAGCCCCAGCATTTT. This sequence encodes CASSLGQGAGQPQHF.

The chain couples TRBV6-6 to TRBJ1-1; D remains ambiguous. Germline CDR1 and CDR2: MNHNY and SVGAGI (reference sequence). The CDR3 is made up of 13 amino acids. The V gene lost 0 bases and the J gene lost 7 bases, with 9 bases spanning the gap. Here the CDR3 DNA reads TGTGCCAGCAGTTACTCGGGCCAGTATGAAGCTTTCTTT. Its protein product is CASSYSGQYEAFF.

This chain links TRBV5-1 with TRBJ2-5; 7 bases align to TRBD1. The J segment lost 5 bases and the V segment lost 0 bases, leaving 16 bases of the junction unmatched. CDR3 length: 18 residues. Per the germline V gene, CDR1 is SGHRS and CDR2 is YFSETQ. CDR3 DNA: TGCGCCAGCAGCTTGGACTTGGGGACAGCTTACACGCGGGAGACCCAGTACTTC. Its protein product is CASSLDLGTAYTRETQYF.